This T cell receptor beta chain was sequenced in a study of T cells after posttransplantation cyclophosphamide. Study-wide findings and caveats: TRB clonality was highly associated with recipient CMV seropositivity and reactivation. Later post-transplant blood repertoires were often dominated by donor CD8+ memory clones.

The repertoire was sequenced with immunoSEQ multiplex PCR; TCRdb's copy has only in-frame clones and lacks some. The sample counts 6,500 to 8,000 clones, none seen once; the ten largest own around 5%. This clone was recorded many times. Its antigen is currently unknown. V lost 0 bases to trimming and J lost 5 bases; unmatched junction nucleotides: 8. The CDR3 is made up of 16 amino acids. Germline CDR1 MNHEY, CDR2 SMNVEV (reference sequence). Cyclophosphamide on days +3 and +4 followed busulfan-fludarabine conditioning and a marrow graft. The sample here was PBMCs, taken after an allogeneic stem cell transplant with post-transplant cyclophosphamide. V usage is TRBV27 and J usage is TRBJ2-7; 9 nucleotides align to TRBD2. This clonotype was obtained from a male patient aged 25 to 39 who received an allogeneic stem cell transplant from an unrelated donor, was CMV-positive, and had acute and chronic GVHD. The T cells may come from the graft donor. CDR3 nucleotide sequence: TGTGCCAGCAGTTTATCCCCCGGGACTAGCCCCAACGAGCAGTACTTC. Translating gives CASSLSPGTSPNEQYF.